Here is one T cell receptor beta chain with its context. Its antigen is currently unknown. The data were taken from a study of identical twins. Overall study findings and caveats: The models gave estimates that fell short of the out-of-frame TCR alpha sharing seen in monozygotic twins.

TCRdb processed the 5' RACE reads anew with MiXCR; each CDR3 protein has one entry. In the table there are 500,000 or so distinct CDR3 sequences, 14% of which are singletons. Donors uniformly comprised healthy Caucasians. Germline V CDR1 and CDR2: LNHDA, SQIVND (reference sequence). The CDR3 is 15 amino acids. The V gene end was trimmed by 5 bases and the J gene end by 6 bases; junction bases not matched to a gene: 9. These data were also filed under a second study, of yellow fever vaccine responses in identical twins.

The chain carries TRBV19 and TRBJ1-5, with 8 bases identical to TRBD1. The receptor's source is a young woman in good health. Input material: CD4+ T cells sorted from blood. The CDR3 reads CASSPGTGRVQPQHF. CDR3 DNA sequence: TGTGCCAGTAGTCCCGGGACAGGCCGGGTTCAGCCCCAGCATTTT. The variable domain in full, with the rest retrieved from reference TRBV19 and TRBJ1-5, is DGGITQSPKYLFRKEGQNVTLSCEQNLNHDAMYWYRQDPGQGLRLIYYSQIVNDFQKGDIAEGYSVSREKKESFPLTVTSAQKNPTAFYLCASSPGTGRVQPQHFGDGTRLSIL.